The 18 T cell receptor beta chains reported below all come from one sample, sequenced in a study of OX40 agonist ivuxolimab in advanced cancers. Using immunoSEQ multiplex PCR, the repertoire was profiled, and TCRdb retains in-frame clones only, with some absent. Of 73,000 or so clones listed, approximately 86% are singletons. The starting material was CD4+ or CD8+ T cells sorted from blood, obtained in a trial of the OX40 agonist ivuxolimab. The receptors were gathered from an adult with an advanced solid tumor such as melanoma, head and neck, liver or kidney cancer.

The V gene is TRBV7-9, the J gene TRBJ1-2, with D tentatively TRBD1 (5 bases). This CDR3 spans 14 amino acids. The germline CDR1 and CDR2 sequences are SEHNR and FQNEAQ (reference sequence). V lost 1 base and J 8 bases, leaving 14 bases between the germline ends. The CDR3: CASSLVAGARGYTF. Written as DNA, the CDR3 is TGTGCCAGCAGCTTAGTAGCCGGGGCAAGGGGCTACACCTTC.

This clone was counted a few times. The chain uses TRBV4-3 and TRBJ1-2; tentatively, D is TRBD1 (6 bases). The CDR3 is 15 amino acids. Germline CDR1 and CDR2: LGHNA and YSLEER. The V end lost 3 bases, the J end lost 4 bases, and 15 bases lay between the germline ends. In DNA, the CDR3 is TGCGCCAGCAGCCACTCCACAGGGATCAGCTATGGCTACACCTTC. This encodes CASSHSTGISYGYTF.

The sample holds a few counts of this clone. The genes are TRBV7-9 and TRBJ2-2; D possibly corresponds to TRBD1 (6 bases). V lost 4 bases and J 2 bases, leaving 8 bases between the germline ends. Germline CDR1 SEHNR, CDR2 FQNEAQ (reference sequence). This CDR3 has 14 amino acids. For the CDR3, the DNA is TGTGCCAGCAGCTCGGACAGTAACACCGGGGAGCTGTTTTTT. Translating gives CASSSDSNTGELFF.

This chain links TRBV28 with TRBJ2-7; TRBD1 matches at 9 bases. From germline, CDR1 is MDHEN and CDR2 SYDVKM. V lost 5 bases to trimming and J lost 1 base; unmatched junction nucleotides: 3. There are 14 residues in the CDR3. CDR3 sequence: CASSPGTGSYEQYF. CDR3 DNA sequence: TGTGCCAGCAGTCCGGGGACAGGGTCCTACGAGCAGTACTTC.

The chain is built from TRBV5-1 and TRBJ2-1; 11 bases map to TRBD2. Germline V CDR1 and CDR2: SGHRS, YFSETQ. The CDR3 loop spans 16 amino acids. V was pared by 5 bases and J by 1 base, with 5 bases of the junction left unmatched. The CDR3 sequence: CASSFTSGGSYNEQFF. The CDR3, as DNA: TGCGCCAGCAGTTTTACTAGCGGGGGTTCCTACAATGAGCAGTTCTTC.

This chain links TRBV19 with TRBJ2-3; 11 positions agree with TRBD2. V lost 0 bases to trimming and J lost 8 bases; unmatched junction nucleotides: 13. Germline V gene data show CDR1 as LNHDA and CDR2 as SQIVND (reference sequence). The CDR3 runs to 18 residues. CDR3 residues: CASSIEAGLAGGLSTQYF. The CDR3 bases are TGTGCCAGTAGTATAGAGGCCGGTCTAGCGGGAGGCCTAAGTACGCAGTATTTT. The full variable domain, its missing parts supplied by reference TRBV19 and TRBJ2-3, is DGGITQSPKYLFRKEGQNVTLSCEQNLNHDAMYWYRQDPGQGLRLIYYSQIVNDFQKGDIAEGYSVSREKKESFPLTVTSAQKNPTAFYLCASSIEAGLAGGLSTQYFGPGTRLTVL.

This rearrangement joins TRBV27 to TRBJ2-1; D not certain. Germline V gene data show CDR1 as MNHEY and CDR2 as SMNVEV (reference sequence). The CDR3 is 13 amino acids. V lost 3 bases to trimming and J lost 6 bases, with 9 bases between them. The CDR3 sequence is CASSLKERNEQFF. CDR3 DNA: TGTGCCAGCAGTTTGAAGGAGCGCAATGAGCAGTTCTTC.

The chain employs TRBV19 and TRBJ2-3; D may be TRBD1 (5 bases). This CDR3 comprises 14 residues. Germline V lookup: CDR1 LNHDA, CDR2 SQIVND (reference sequence). The V end was cut by 8 bases, the J end by 5 bases, with 17 bases between. The CDR3 loop is CASARGDQGDTQYF. The CDR3 bases are TGTGCCAGTGCAAGGGGTGATCAAGGAGATACGCAGTATTTT.

The gene calls are TRBV6-1 and TRBJ2-7; no clear D gene. CDR3 length equals 14 residues. Trimming pared 0 bases from V and 3 bases from J, leaving 9 bases between. Germline V gene sequence: CDR1 MNHNS, CDR2 SASEGT. This CDR3 is CASSEAPGIYEQYF. CDR3 coding DNA: TGTGCCAGCAGTGAAGCTCCAGGTATCTACGAGCAGTACTTC.

V gene TRBV28 combines with J gene TRBJ1-5; 9 positions agree with TRBD1. The V and J ends lost 6 bases and 4 bases, in that order; junction bases with no gene match: 13. There are 17 residues in the CDR3. Per germline, CDR1 MDHEN and CDR2 SYDVKM. In DNA, the CDR3 is TGTGCCAGCAGCCCGCGTAAGGGACAGGGTTTTAATCAGCCCCAGCATTTT. Its translation: CASSPRKGQGFNQPQHF.

The chain has TRBV2 and TRBJ1-1; the match to TRBD1 covers 11 bases. Trimming removed 0 bases from V and 5 bases from J; junction bases left unmatched: 8. From germline, CDR1 is SNHLY and CDR2 FYNNEI. This CDR3 has 17 amino acids. The CDR3 DNA is TGTGCCAGCAGTGAAGCGCTTAGGACAGGGGGCAGGACTGAAGCTTTCTTT. Translation gives CASSEALRTGGRTEAFF.

The V gene is TRBV9, the J gene TRBJ2-3, with 9 bases identical to TRBD2. V lost 1 base and J lost 4; bases outside the gene matches: 7. The CDR3 spans 16 residues. Germline assignment: CDR1 SGDLS and CDR2 YYNGEE. The CDR3 DNA follows: TGTGCCAGCAGCGTACAGGCGGGAGGGCCGGCAGATACGCAGTATTTT. Protein product: CASSVQAGGPADTQYF.

This clone was counted a few times. The CDR3 nucleotides read TGTGCCATCAGTGATCGCGGGACAGCGAACACTGAAGCTTTCTTT. It is translated as CAISDRGTANTEAFF. V gene TRBV10-3 combines with J gene TRBJ1-1, with TRBD1 matching over 7 bases. V lost 3 bases and J lost 1; bases outside the gene matches: 5. Germline assignment: CDR1 ENHRY and CDR2 SYGVKD. The CDR3 loop spans 15 amino acids.

This clone was recorded once. The J gene is TRBJ2-2, the V gene TRBV25-1; D unclear. The CDR3 extends over 15 amino acids. Germline-derived CDR1 and CDR2 are MGHDK and SYGVNS. Trimming removed 3 bases from V and 0 bases from J, with 8 bases in between. DNA of the CDR3: TGTGCCAGCAGTGATACCCCTCCGAACACCGGGGAGCTGTTTTTT. It yields the protein CASSDTPPNTGELFF.

The chain employs TRBV30 and TRBJ2-2; D tentatively fits TRBD1 or TRBD2 (6 bases each). V was cut by 0 bases and J by 4 bases, with 21 bases left in between. Per germline, CDR1 GTSNPN and CDR2 SVGIG (reference sequence). CDR3 length: 18 amino acids. The CDR3 coding sequence is TGTGCCTGGAGTGTCCCCGTAGGGGGGCCGGGCGGCACCGGGGAGCTGTTTTTT. It specifies CAWSVPVGGPGGTGELFF.

This rearrangement joins TRBV23-1 to TRBJ1-4; D unresolved. TRBV23-1 falls under the ORF class, with uncertain function. This CDR3 has 17 residues. V gave up 1 base and J gave up 8 bases, with 20 bases separating them. The CDR3 region is CASSQYSVGIRFEKLFF. The CDR3 nucleotides read TGCGCCAGCAGTCAATACTCGGTGGGTATCCGGTTCGAAAAACTGTTTTTT.

The chain recombines TRBV6-5 with TRBJ1-1; D is undetermined. With 6 bases removed from V and 1 base from J, the gap between germline ends came to 12 bases. The germline V gene has CDR1 MNHEY and CDR2 SVGAGI. The CDR3 contains 14 residues. The CDR3 here is CASSPDIPNTEAFF. The CDR3 DNA reads TGTGCCAGCAGCCCTGACATACCGAACACTGAAGCTTTCTTT.

The chain links TRBV5-1 to TRBJ2-7; D unresolved. CDR3 length: 14 residues. The V end was cut by 0 bases, the J end by 0 bases, with 7 bases between. The germline gives CDR1 SGHRS, CDR2 YFSETQ. CDR3: CASSLGQASYEQYF. The CDR3 DNA sequence: TGCGCCAGCAGCTTGGGGCAAGCCTCCTACGAGCAGTACTTC.